This TCR beta chain was observed in a study of blood T cells in healthy people across ages. Overall study results and limits: Possibly confounding the expanded clonotype changes was the fact that donor CMV status was unknown.

Primed by a sample-barcoded 5' primer and a J-beta primer mix, a second PCR proceeded for 7 to 11 cycles. TCRdb re-derived calls from the 5' RACE reads in MiXCR, one entry per CDR3 protein. The sample yields approximately 880,000 distinct CDR3 sequences, around 49% seen once. The CDR3 is 15 residues long. V was cut by 3 bases and J by 5 bases, with 16 bases left in between. Germline values: CDR1 DFQATT, CDR2 SNEGSKA (reference sequence). Notes on this clonotype: The target antigen is unknown.

The TCR sequence derives from a man aged 25 to 40 in good health. V is TRBV20-1 and J is TRBJ2-2; TRBD2 is a possible D gene (7 bases). Specimen: blood. CDR3 residues: CSARPGGGGTGELFF. Written as DNA, the CDR3 is TGCAGTGCTAGGCCGGGAGGAGGGGGAACCGGGGAGCTGTTTTTT.